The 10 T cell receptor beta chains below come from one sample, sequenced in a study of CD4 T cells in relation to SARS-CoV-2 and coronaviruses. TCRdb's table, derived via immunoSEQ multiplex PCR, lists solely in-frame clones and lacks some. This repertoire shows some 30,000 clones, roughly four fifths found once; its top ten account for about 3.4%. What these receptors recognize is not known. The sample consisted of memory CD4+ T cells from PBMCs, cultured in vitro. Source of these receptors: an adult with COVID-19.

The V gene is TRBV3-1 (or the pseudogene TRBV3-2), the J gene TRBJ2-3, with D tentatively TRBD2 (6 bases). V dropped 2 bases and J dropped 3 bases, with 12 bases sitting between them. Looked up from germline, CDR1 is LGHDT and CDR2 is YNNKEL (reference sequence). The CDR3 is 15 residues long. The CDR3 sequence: CASSQSGTSTDTQYF. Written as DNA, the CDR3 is TGTGCCAGCAGCCAATCCGGGACTTCGACAGATACGCAGTATTTT.

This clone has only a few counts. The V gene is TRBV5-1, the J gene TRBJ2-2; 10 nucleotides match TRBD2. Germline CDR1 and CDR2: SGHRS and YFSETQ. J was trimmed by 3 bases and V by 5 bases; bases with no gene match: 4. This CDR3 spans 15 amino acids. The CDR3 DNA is TGCGCCAGCAGTCCTAGCGGGAGTGACACCGGGGAGCTGTTTTTT. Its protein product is CASSPSGSDTGELFF.

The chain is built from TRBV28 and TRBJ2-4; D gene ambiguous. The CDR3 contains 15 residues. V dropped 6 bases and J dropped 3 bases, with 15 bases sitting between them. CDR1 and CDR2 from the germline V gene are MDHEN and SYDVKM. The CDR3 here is CASSPLQRLKNIQYF. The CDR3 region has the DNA TGTGCCAGCAGCCCCCTCCAGCGACTCAAAAACATTCAGTACTTC.

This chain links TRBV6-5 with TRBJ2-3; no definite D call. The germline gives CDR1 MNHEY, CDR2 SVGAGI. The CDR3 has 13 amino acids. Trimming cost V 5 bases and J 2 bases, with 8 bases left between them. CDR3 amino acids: CASSKGDTDTQYF. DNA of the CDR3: TGTGCCAGCAGTAAGGGTGACACAGATACGCAGTATTTT.

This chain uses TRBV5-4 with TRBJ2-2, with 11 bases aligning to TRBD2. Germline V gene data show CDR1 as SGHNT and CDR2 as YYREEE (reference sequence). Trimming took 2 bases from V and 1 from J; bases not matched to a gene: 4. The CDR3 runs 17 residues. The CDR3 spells CASSLATSGRNTGELFF. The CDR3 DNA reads TGTGCCAGCAGCTTAGCCACTAGCGGGAGGAACACCGGGGAGCTGTTTTTT.

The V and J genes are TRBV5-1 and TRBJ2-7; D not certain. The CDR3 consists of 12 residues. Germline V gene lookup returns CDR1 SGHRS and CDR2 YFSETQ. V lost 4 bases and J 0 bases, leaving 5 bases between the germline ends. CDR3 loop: CASSAPSYEQYF. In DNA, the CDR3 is TGCGCCAGCAGCGCCCCCTCCTACGAGCAGTACTTC.

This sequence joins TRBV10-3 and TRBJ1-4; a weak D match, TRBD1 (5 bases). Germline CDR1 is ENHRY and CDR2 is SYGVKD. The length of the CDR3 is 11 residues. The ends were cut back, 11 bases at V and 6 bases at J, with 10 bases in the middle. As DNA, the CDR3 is TGTGCCGTCCGGGGGGATGAAAAACTGTTTTTT. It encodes CAVRGDEKLFF.

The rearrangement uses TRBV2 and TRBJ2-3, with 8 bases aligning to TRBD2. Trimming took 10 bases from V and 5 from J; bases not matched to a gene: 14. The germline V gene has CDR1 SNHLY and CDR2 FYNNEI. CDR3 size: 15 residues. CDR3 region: CAIRAGVGFVDTQYF. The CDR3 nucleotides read TGTGCCATTCGAGCGGGAGTTGGTTTCGTAGATACGCAGTATTTT.

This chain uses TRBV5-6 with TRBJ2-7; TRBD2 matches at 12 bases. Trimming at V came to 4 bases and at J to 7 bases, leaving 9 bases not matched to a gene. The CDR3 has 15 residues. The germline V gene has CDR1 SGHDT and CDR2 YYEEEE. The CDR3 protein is CASSHRTSGIGEQYF. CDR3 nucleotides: TGTGCCAGCAGCCACCGGACTAGCGGGATAGGAGAGCAGTACTTC.

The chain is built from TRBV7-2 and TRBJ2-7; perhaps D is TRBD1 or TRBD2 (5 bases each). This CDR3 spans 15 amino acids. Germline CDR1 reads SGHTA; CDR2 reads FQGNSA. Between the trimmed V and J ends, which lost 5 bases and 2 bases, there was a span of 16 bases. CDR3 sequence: CASSRNRGPTYEQYF. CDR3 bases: TGTGCCAGCAGCCGCAACCGGGGCCCGACCTACGAGCAGTACTTC.